Following are 29 T cell receptor beta chains from one sample sequenced in a study of blood T cell repertoires in COVID-19. This table comes from immunoSEQ multiplex PCR, and its TCRdb copy is limited to in-frame clones, with some not included. The sample consists of fewer than 100,000 clones, 70% to 90% of them appearing once. Material for sequencing was peripheral blood. Receptor source: a man between 65 and 80 years old with acute or convalescent COVID-19.

The chain employs TRBV5-4 and TRBJ1-2, with D perhaps matching TRBD1 (6 bases). Per germline, CDR1 SGHNT and CDR2 YYREEE (reference sequence). This CDR3 comprises 15 residues. The V end lost 4 bases, the J end lost 7 bases, and 20 bases lay between the germline ends. The CDR3 reads CASSPGQTTPGGYTF. Here the CDR3 DNA reads TGTGCCAGCAGCCCCGGACAGACTACCCCGGGTGGCTACACCTTC.

The chain is built from TRBV7-9 and TRBJ1-1; tentative D call: TRBD1 (5 bases). This CDR3 contains 14 residues. Deletions cut 5 bases from V and 5 bases from J, with 15 bases between. In germline, CDR1 is SEHNR, CDR2 FQNEAQ (reference sequence). The CDR3 reads CASSPLGGGTEAFF. The CDR3 coding sequence is TGTGCCAGCAGCCCCCTGGGGGGGGGAACTGAAGCTTTCTTT.

In this sample, this clone turned up once. The genes are TRBV18 and TRBJ1-1, with D hard to call. The CDR3 sequence is 14 residues long. Germline CDR1 and CDR2: KGHSH and LQKENI. The V end lost 4 bases, the J end lost 3 bases, and 12 bases lay between the germline ends. This CDR3 reads CASSQAGTDTEAFF. CDR3 DNA sequence: TGTGCCAGCTCACAGGCCGGAACAGACACTGAAGCTTTCTTT.

CDR3 DNA sequence: TGTGCCAGCAGCTTGGACCTAACCCGGGAGGCAGATACGCAGTATTTT. Amino acid sequence: CASSLDLTREADTQYF. The chain carries TRBV5-6 and TRBJ2-3; TRBD2 matches at 7 bases. This CDR3 comprises 16 residues. The germline gives CDR1 SGHDT, CDR2 YYEEEE. V trimming: 0 bases; J trimming: 4 bases; junction bases outside the gene matches: 8.

The chain couples TRBV18 to TRBJ2-3; D is possibly TRBD1 (5 bases). CDR1 and CDR2 from the germline V gene are KGHSH and LQKENI. V was trimmed by 5 bases and J by 3 bases, leaving 15 bases between them. This CDR3 region has 15 residues. The CDR3 here is CASSTIQGRTDTQYF. The DNA of the CDR3 is TGTGCCAGCTCAACTATTCAGGGAAGGACAGATACGCAGTATTTT.

The chain combines TRBV27 with TRBJ1-2; D uncertain. From germline, CDR1 is MNHEY and CDR2 SMNVEV (reference sequence). There are 15 residues in the CDR3. The V end lost 5 bases, the J end lost 6 bases, and 19 bases lay between the germline ends. DNA for the CDR3: TGTGCCAGCAGTCCGAAGATCGCCGGTTTAGATGGCTACACCTTC. Amino acids: CASSPKIAGLDGYTF.

V and J are TRBV11-2 and TRBJ1-4; D might be TRBD1 (6 bases). The germline V gene encodes CDR1 SGHAT and CDR2 FQNNGV. With 5 bases removed from V and 8 bases from J, the gap between germline ends came to 6 bases. This CDR3 region has 11 residues. The CDR3 bases are TGTGCCAGCAGCCAGGGGGAAAAACTGTTTTTT. It specifies CASSQGEKLFF.

The chain couples TRBV3-1 (or the pseudogene TRBV3-2) to TRBJ1-5; D not certain. The germline V and J ends were trimmed by 6 bases and 1 base, with 10 bases remaining between them. Germline V CDR1 and CDR2: LGHDT, YNNKEL (reference sequence). The CDR3 extends over 14 amino acids. This CDR3 is CASSPGRSNQPQHF. DNA of the CDR3: TGTGCCAGCAGTCCCGGGAGGAGCAATCAGCCCCAGCATTTT.

The chain links TRBV7-8 to TRBJ2-2, with D possibly TRBD1 on 6 matching bases. This CDR3 region has 15 residues. V gave up 3 bases and J gave up 3 bases, with 11 bases separating them. Per germline, CDR1 SGHVS and CDR2 FQNEAQ. The CDR3 region is CASSFWGLDTGELFF. The CDR3 nucleotides read TGTGCCAGCAGCTTCTGGGGGCTTGACACCGGGGAGCTGTTTTTT.

The chain has TRBV7-3 and TRBJ1-1; no clear D gene. The V gene lost 3 bases and the J gene lost 4 bases, with 9 bases spanning the gap. Germline CDR1 is SGHTA and CDR2 is FQGTGA. The length of the CDR3 is 13 residues. For the CDR3, the DNA is TGTGCCAGCAGCTTCGATGAGGCCACTGAAGCTTTCTTT. This gives the protein CASSFDEATEAFF.

CDR3 sequence: CASSERTGAGNTIYF. DNA for the CDR3: TGCGCCAGCAGCGAAAGGACAGGTGCTGGAAACACCATATATTTT. The rearrangement joins TRBV5-1 to TRBJ1-3, with 7 bases that match TRBD1. The CDR3 totals 15 residues. Per germline, CDR1 SGHRS and CDR2 YFSETQ. J gave up 2 bases and V 4 bases, and 6 bases lay outside the gene matches.

This chain links TRBV7-9 with TRBJ2-4, with 10 bases identical to TRBD1. This CDR3 region has 16 residues. V was pared by 4 bases and J by 0 bases, with 3 bases of the junction left unmatched. Germline CDR1 is SEHNR and CDR2 is FQNEAQ (reference sequence). The CDR3 region has the DNA TGTGCCAGCAGCTCGACAGGGGGCGAAGCCAAAAACATTCAGTACTTC. Amino acids: CASSSTGGEAKNIQYF. The whole variable domain, filled in from reference TRBV7-9 and TRBJ2-4, reads DTGVSQNPRHKITKRGQNVTFRCDPISEHNRLYWYRQTLGQGPEFLTYFQNEAQLEKSRLLSDRFSAERPKGSFSTLEIQRTEQGDSAMYLCASSSTGGEAKNIQYFGAGTRLSVL.

V usage is TRBV7-9 and J usage is TRBJ2-3; tentatively, D is TRBD2 (6 bases). Germline loops: CDR1 SEHNR, CDR2 FQNEAQ (reference sequence). The ends were cut back, 5 bases at V and 2 bases at J, with 17 bases in the middle. This CDR3 contains 16 residues. CDR3 DNA: TGTGCCAGCAGCGTTACCGGGACTCGCCCCACAGATACGCAGTATTTT. Translation: CASSVTGTRPTDTQYF.

V usage is TRBV7-9 and J usage is TRBJ1-4; TRBD1 matches 10 bases. Germline assignment: CDR1 SEHNR and CDR2 FQNEAQ (reference sequence). The trim removed 5 bases at V and 8 bases at J, leaving 5 bases unmatched. This CDR3 has 14 residues. The DNA for the CDR3 is TGTGCCAGCAGCCCGGGACAGGGGAGCGAAAAACTGTTTTTT. Protein: CASSPGQGSEKLFF.

V and J are TRBV2 and TRBJ1-2; TRBD1 aligns across 7 bases. The V gene's germline CDR1 is SNHLY and CDR2 FYNNEI. V lost 4 bases and J lost 8; bases outside the gene matches: 4. The CDR3 has 12 amino acids. DNA for the CDR3: TGTGCCAGCAGTGTCAAGGGGGCCGGCTACACCTTC. Translation: CASSVKGAGYTF.

The chain is built from TRBV2 and TRBJ2-2; TRBD1 aligns across 7 bases. J was trimmed by 1 base and V by 9 bases; bases with no gene match: 5. The germline V gene has CDR1 SNHLY and CDR2 FYNNEI. This CDR3 is 14 amino acids long. In nucleotides, the CDR3 is TGTGCCAGACAGGGGCCCTTGAACACCGGGGAGCTGTTTTTT. Protein sequence: CARQGPLNTGELFF.

The J gene is TRBJ2-5, the V gene TRBV2, with D uncertain. The CDR3 runs 13 residues. Trimming cost V 7 bases and J 5 bases, with 14 bases left between them. Looked up from germline, CDR1 is SNHLY and CDR2 is FYNNEI. Here the CDR3 reads CASKADPGETQYF. Written as DNA, the CDR3 is TGTGCCAGCAAAGCTGACCCAGGCGAGACCCAGTACTTC.

This CDR3 is CASSISGSSGNTIYF. CDR3 in DNA: TGTGCCAGTAGTATATCCGGGAGCTCTGGAAACACCATATATTTT. The rearrangement joins TRBV19 to TRBJ1-3, with D uncertain. The CDR3 contains 15 residues. Germline V lookup: CDR1 LNHDA, CDR2 SQIVND (reference sequence). Trimming cost V 2 bases and J 0 bases, with 8 bases left between them.

V gene TRBV21-1 combines with J gene TRBJ1-5; TRBD1, the D gene given by the table, was not confirmed from the DNA. TRBV21-1 is marked as a pseudogene. This CDR3 contains 17 residues. CDR3 sequence (DNA): TGTGCCAGCAGCATGGGACAGGGTTTATTTAGCAATCAGCCCCAGCATTTT. Translated: CASSMGQGLFSNQPQHF.

The CDR3 sequence: CASSPSGTGTYEQYV. The CDR3 DNA reads TGTGCCAGCAGCCCCTCCGGGACAGGGACCTACGAGCAGTACGTC. The chain uses TRBV28 and TRBJ2-7, with 9 bases lining up with TRBD1. V was pared by 6 bases and J by 2 bases, with 8 bases of the junction left unmatched. This CDR3 has 15 amino acids. CDR1 is MDHEN, CDR2 SYDVKM, per germline.

V usage is TRBV6-4 and J usage is TRBJ1-4, with D tentatively TRBD1 (5 bases). CDR3 length: 13 residues. The V gene lost 3 bases and the J gene lost 4 bases, with 6 bases spanning the gap. Germline V CDR1 and CDR2: MRHNA, SNTAGT. The CDR3 bases are TGTGCCAGCAGTGAGGGGCTTAATGAAAAACTGTTTTTT. This translates into CASSEGLNEKLFF.

This chain joins TRBV5-1 and TRBJ1-1; no definite D call. Trimming took 4 bases from V and 1 from J, leaving 8 bases between them. The CDR3 runs 13 residues. CDR1 is SGHRS, CDR2 YFSETQ, per germline. CDR3 nucleotides: TGCGCCAGCAGCGGAGGGAGGAACACTGAAGCTTTCTTT. Translated: CASSGGRNTEAFF.

V and J are TRBV25-1 and TRBJ2-7, with 7 bases aligning to TRBD2. This CDR3 region has 13 residues. V shed 6 bases and J 2 bases; nucleotides not matched to a gene: 4. Germline-derived CDR1 and CDR2 are MGHDK and SYGVNS. The CDR3 loop is CASSLSGTYEQYV. CDR3 sequence (DNA): TGTGCCAGCAGCCTAAGCGGGACCTACGAGCAGTACGTC.

V and J are TRBV18 and TRBJ1-2, with 8 bases aligning to TRBD1. CDR1 KGHSH and CDR2 LQKENI come from the germline V gene. The ends lost 5 bases at V and 8 bases at J; junction bases unmatched: 13. This CDR3 has 15 residues. The CDR3 protein is CASSAANGQGNGYTF. DNA for the CDR3: TGTGCCAGCTCAGCCGCGAACGGACAGGGTAACGGCTACACCTTC. Using reference TRBV18 and TRBJ1-2 for the parts outside the CDR3, the full variable domain is NAGVMQNPRHLVRRRGQEARLRCSPMKGHSHVYWYRQLPEEGLKFMVYLQKENIIDESGMPKERFSAEFPKEGPSILRIQQVVRGDSAAYFCASSAANGQGNGYTFGSGTRLTVV.

This chain uses TRBV6-1 with TRBJ1-6, with unresolved D. Germline CDR1 is MNHNS and CDR2 is SASEGT. CDR3 length equals 14 residues. V was cut by 0 bases and J by 7 bases, with 7 bases left in between. CDR3 residues: CASSEARENSPLHF. The DNA of the CDR3 is TGTGCCAGCAGTGAAGCACGGGAAAATTCACCCCTCCACTTT.

The genes are TRBV4-2 and TRBJ1-5; D may be TRBD1 (6 bases). This CDR3 comprises 19 residues. Germline CDR1 is LGHNA and CDR2 is YNFKEQ. V lost 0 bases to trimming and J lost 6 bases, with 24 bases between them. The CDR3, as DNA: TGTGCCAGCAGCCAAGAAGGGCAGGGGACGGATTGGAGGCCTCAGCCCCAGCATTTT. Protein: CASSQEGQGTDWRPQPQHF.

This clone was seen only once. The chain joins TRBV11-2 to TRBJ2-5, with TRBD1 identical over 7 bases. This CDR3 comprises 15 residues. CDR1 and CDR2 from the germline V gene are SGHAT and FQNNGV. Trimming took 5 bases from V and 2 from J; bases not matched to a gene: 8. CDR3 nucleotide sequence: TGTGCCAGCAGCCCCCGGGACAGCAGTCAAGAGACCCAGTACTTC. It yields the protein CASSPRDSSQETQYF.

The chain recombines TRBV19 with TRBJ1-4, with 9 bases matching TRBD1. V trimming: 6 bases; J trimming: 5 bases; junction bases outside the gene matches: 7. This CDR3 has 15 amino acids. Germline loops: CDR1 LNHDA, CDR2 SQIVND (reference sequence). The CDR3 protein is CASSPGQGLNEKLFF. In DNA, the CDR3 is TGTGCCAGTAGCCCTGGACAGGGGTTGAATGAAAAACTGTTTTTT.

The rearrangement joins TRBV6-5 to TRBJ2-2; 9 bases agree with TRBD1. The germline V gene has CDR1 MNHEY and CDR2 SVGAGI. This CDR3 comprises 13 residues. With V trimmed by 10 bases and J by 6 bases, 6 bases remained unmatched. For the CDR3, the DNA is TGTGCCACCGAACGGACAGGGGCCGGGGAGCTGTTTTTT. Protein sequence: CATERTGAGELFF.